These T cell receptor beta chains were read from a single sample in a study of T cell responses to AZD1222 COVID-19 vaccine. Assay: immunoSEQ multiplex PCR; the TCRdb copy retains only in-frame clones and omits some. The sample shows about 76,000 clones, over 85% of them seen only once. This sample comprised peripheral blood, obtained on day 0 of AZD1222 vaccination. These receptor sequences come from an adult in good health. Each CDR3 is given with its conserved first and last residue. Fields, in order: clone size, D gene, J gene, V gene, CDR3 DNA, CDR3 protein. A D gene is named only where the DNA matches it firmly. The size entry is marked missing in some rows and otherwise reads once, few, many or a size class.

-	TRBD1	TRBJ1-5	TRBV30	TGTGCCTGGCAGGGGGAGGAATCGCCCCAGCATTTT	CAWQGEESPQHF
-	TRBD1	TRBJ1-1	TRBV19	TGTGCCAGTAGGGTACAGGGGAAGAACACTGAAGCTTTCTTT	CASRVQGKNTEAFF
-	-	TRBJ2-7	TRBV5-1	TGCGCCAGCAGCTTTCGGATGCCGCGGGACGAGCAGTACTTC	CASSFRMPRDEQYF
-	TRBD1	TRBJ2-6	TRBV6-5	TGTGCCAGCAGTTCCTGGACAGGTGGGGCCAACGTCCTGACTTTC	CASSSWTGGANVLTF
-	-	TRBJ2-1	TRBV11-3	TGTGCCAGCAGCCAAAGGGGGACTATCCACTACAATGAGCAGTTCTTC	CASSQRGTIHYNEQFF
-	-	TRBJ1-2	TRBV11-3	TGTGCCAGCAGCTTAGACTCCGGGAACGAAGGGGGCTACACCTTC	CASSLDSGNEGGYTF
once	-	TRBJ1-3	TRBV27	TGTGCCAGCAGTCCCGGACATATGTCTGGAAACACCATATATTTT	CASSPGHMSGNTIYF
-	-	TRBJ1-3	TRBV7-8	TGTGCCAGCAGCCCCTGGGACCCCTCCTCTGGAAACACCATATATTTT	CASSPWDPSSGNTIYF
-	-	TRBJ1-1	TRBV18	TGTGCCAGCTCACCCGCTGACACTGAAGCTTTCTTT	CASSPADTEAFF
-	-	TRBJ2-2	TRBV6-5	TGTGCCAGCAGTTACGGGGGCGGGGAGCTGTTTTTT	CASSYGGGELFF
-	TRBD1	TRBJ1-4	TRBV5-4	TGTGCCAGCAGCTTGGGGCAGGGGGATGAAAAACTGTTTTTT	CASSLGQGDEKLFF
-	-	TRBJ1-3	TRBV12-3/TRBV12-4	TGTGCCAGCAGTTATGCTGGAAACACCATATATTTT	CASSYAGNTIYF
-	-	TRBJ1-3	TRBV5-1	TGCGCCAGCAGCCCCTACAGAGCCTCTGGAAACACCATATATTTT	CASSPYRASGNTIYF
-	TRBD1	TRBJ2-7	TRBV2	TGTGCCAGCAGTGATCAGGGACAGGGGATTTACGAGCAGTACTTC	CASSDQGQGIYEQYF
-	TRBD1	TRBJ2-7	TRBV6-5	TGTGCCAGCAGTTACGGGGACAGGGGCCCTGTCCACGAGCAGTACTTC	CASSYGDRGPVHEQYF
-	-	TRBJ1-1	TRBV6-6	TGTGCCAGCAGTCCCCCCCCCATGACAGCGAACACTGAAGCTTTCTTT	CASSPPPMTANTEAFF
once	-	TRBJ2-1	TRBV7-8	TGTGCCAGCAGCCCCGGATTGGGCTCCTACAATGAGCAGTTCTTC	CASSPGLGSYNEQFF
-	-	TRBJ1-1	TRBV30	TGTGCCTGGATACCGAACACTGAAGCTTTCTTT	CAWIPNTEAFF
-	TRBD1	TRBJ2-3	TRBV5-1	TGCGCCAGCAGCCCCGGACAGGGGGCAGATACGCAGTATTTT	CASSPGQGADTQYF
-	-	TRBJ2-3	TRBV5-1	TGCGCCAGCAGAACCGACGGAAGCACAGATACGCAGTATTTT	CASRTDGSTDTQYF
-	-	TRBJ1-2	TRBV11-3	TGTGCCAGCAGCTCAGGGGTGGACTATGGCTACACCTTC	CASSSGVDYGYTF
-	TRBD2	TRBJ2-1	TRBV13	TGTGCCAGCAGCTTGCCGGGGCGGGGGGCCAATGAGCAGTTCTTC	CASSLPGRGANEQFF